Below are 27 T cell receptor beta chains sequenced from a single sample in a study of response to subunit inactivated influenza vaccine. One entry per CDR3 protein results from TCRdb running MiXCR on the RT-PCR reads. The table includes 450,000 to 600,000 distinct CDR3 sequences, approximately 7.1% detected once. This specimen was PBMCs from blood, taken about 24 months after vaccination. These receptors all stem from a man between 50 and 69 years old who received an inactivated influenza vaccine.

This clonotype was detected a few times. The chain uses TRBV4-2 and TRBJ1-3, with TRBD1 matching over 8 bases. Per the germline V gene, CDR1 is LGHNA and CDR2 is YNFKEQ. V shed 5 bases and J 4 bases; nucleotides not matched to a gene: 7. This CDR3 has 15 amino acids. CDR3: CASSDNRGTGNTIYF. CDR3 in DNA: TGTGCCAGCAGCGACAACAGGGGGACGGGAAACACCATATATTTT.

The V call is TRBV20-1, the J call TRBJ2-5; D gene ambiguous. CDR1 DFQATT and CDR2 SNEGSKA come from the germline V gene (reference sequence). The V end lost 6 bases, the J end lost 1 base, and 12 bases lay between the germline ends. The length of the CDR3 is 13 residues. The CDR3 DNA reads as TGCAGTGCCCCAAGACTGAGCCAAGAGACCCAGTACTTC. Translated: CSAPRLSQETQYF.

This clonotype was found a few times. As DNA, the CDR3 is TGTGCCAGCAGTTTTACCGACAGGGGGGATGGCTACACCTTC. This translates into CASSFTDRGDGYTF. This rearrangement joins TRBV11-2 to TRBJ1-2; 9 positions match TRBD1. J lost 6 bases, V lost 6 bases, and 8 bases had no gene match. The CDR3 length is 14 residues. The germline gives CDR1 SGHAT, CDR2 FQNNGV. Supplemented by reference TRBV11-2 and TRBJ1-2, the full variable domain reads EAGVAQSPRYKIIEKRQSVAFWCNPISGHATLYWYQQILGQGPKLLIQFQNNGVVDDSQLPKDRFSAERLKGVDSTLKIQPAKLEDSAVYLCASSFTDRGDGYTFGSGTRLTVV.

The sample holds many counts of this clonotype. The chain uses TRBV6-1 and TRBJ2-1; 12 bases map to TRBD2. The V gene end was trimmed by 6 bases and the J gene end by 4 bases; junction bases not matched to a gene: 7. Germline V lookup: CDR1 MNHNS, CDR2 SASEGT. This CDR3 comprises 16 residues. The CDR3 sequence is CASRMGLAGKYNEQFF. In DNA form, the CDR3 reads TGTGCCAGCAGGATGGGACTAGCGGGCAAATACAATGAGCAGTTCTTC.

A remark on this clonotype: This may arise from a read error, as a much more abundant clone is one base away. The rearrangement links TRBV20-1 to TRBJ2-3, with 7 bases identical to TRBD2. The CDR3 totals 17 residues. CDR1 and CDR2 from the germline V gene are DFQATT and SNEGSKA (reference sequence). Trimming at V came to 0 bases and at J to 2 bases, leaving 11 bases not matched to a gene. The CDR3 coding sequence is TGCAGTGCTAGAGACCTCCTAGCGGAGACAATCACAGATACGCAGTATTTT. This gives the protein CSARDLLAETITDTQYF.

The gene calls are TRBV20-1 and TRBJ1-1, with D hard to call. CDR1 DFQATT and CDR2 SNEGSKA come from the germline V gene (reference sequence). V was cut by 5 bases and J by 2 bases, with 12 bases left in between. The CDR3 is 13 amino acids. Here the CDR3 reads CSAPVEGNTEAFF. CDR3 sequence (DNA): TGCAGTGCTCCCGTCGAGGGAAACACTGAAGCTTTCTTT.

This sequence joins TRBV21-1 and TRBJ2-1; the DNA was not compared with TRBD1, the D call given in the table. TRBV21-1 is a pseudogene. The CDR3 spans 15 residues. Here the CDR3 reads CASNKRTGGVNEQFF. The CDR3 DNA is TGTGCCAGCAACAAACGGACGGGGGGGGTCAATGAGCAGTTCTTC.

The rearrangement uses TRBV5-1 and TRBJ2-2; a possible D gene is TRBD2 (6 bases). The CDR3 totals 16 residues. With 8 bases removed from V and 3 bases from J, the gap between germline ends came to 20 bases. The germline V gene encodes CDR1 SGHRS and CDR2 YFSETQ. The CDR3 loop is CASTEGRRGHTGELFF. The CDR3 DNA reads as TGCGCCAGTACGGAAGGCAGGAGGGGTCACACCGGGGAGCTGTTTTTT.

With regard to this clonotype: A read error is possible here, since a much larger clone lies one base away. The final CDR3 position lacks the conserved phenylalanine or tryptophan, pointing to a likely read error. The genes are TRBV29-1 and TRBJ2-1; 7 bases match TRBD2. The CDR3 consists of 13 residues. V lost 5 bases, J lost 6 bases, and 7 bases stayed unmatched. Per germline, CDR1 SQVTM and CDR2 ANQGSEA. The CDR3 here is CSVRASGGNEQFS. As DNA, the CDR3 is TGCAGCGTTAGAGCGTCGGGAGGCAATGAGCAGTTCTCC.

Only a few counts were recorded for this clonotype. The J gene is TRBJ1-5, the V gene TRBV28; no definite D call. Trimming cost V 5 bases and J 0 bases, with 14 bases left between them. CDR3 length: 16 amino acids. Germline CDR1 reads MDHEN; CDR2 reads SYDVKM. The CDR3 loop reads CASSPRRVYSNQPQHF. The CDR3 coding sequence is TGTGCCAGCAGTCCCCGTCGGGTTTATAGCAATCAGCCCCAGCATTTT.

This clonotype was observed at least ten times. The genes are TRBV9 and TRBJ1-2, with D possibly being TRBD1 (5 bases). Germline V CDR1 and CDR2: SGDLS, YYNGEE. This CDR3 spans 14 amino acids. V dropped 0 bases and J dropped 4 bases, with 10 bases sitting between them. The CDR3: CASSVGDGPYGYTF. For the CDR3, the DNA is TGTGCCAGCAGCGTAGGGGACGGTCCCTATGGCTACACCTTC.

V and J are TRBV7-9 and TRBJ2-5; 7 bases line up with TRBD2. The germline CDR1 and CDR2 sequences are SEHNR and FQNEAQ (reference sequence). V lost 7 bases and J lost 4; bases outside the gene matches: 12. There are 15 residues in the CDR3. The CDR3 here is CASKRREWGGETQYF. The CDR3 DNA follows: TGTGCCAGCAAACGGCGGGAGTGGGGTGGAGAGACCCAGTACTTC.

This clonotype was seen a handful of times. The chain's CDR3 is CASRFRGSSYEQYF. DNA for the CDR3: TGTGCCAGCAGGTTCAGGGGGTCCTCCTACGAGCAGTACTTC. This sequence joins TRBV2 and TRBJ2-7; 7 bases are a match to TRBD1. The CDR3 has 14 residues. Germline V CDR1 and CDR2: SNHLY, FYNNEI. V shed 6 bases, J shed 0 bases, and the junction held 5 bases outside the gene matches.

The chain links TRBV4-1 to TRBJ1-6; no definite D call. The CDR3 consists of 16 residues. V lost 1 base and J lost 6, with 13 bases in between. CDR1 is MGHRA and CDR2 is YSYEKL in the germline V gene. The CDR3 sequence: CASSQGLGLFNSPLHF. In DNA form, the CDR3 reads TGCGCCAGCAGCCAAGGGTTGGGTCTATTTAATTCACCCCTCCACTTT.

CDR3 nucleotide sequence: TGTGCCAGCAGTCCTTCCGGTAGCGGGGAGCAGTACTTC. Translation: CASSPSGSGEQYF. V is TRBV6-1 and J is TRBJ2-7; TRBD2 aligns across 7 bases. Germline CDR1 MNHNS, CDR2 SASEGT. V lost 5 bases, J lost 7 bases, and 8 bases stayed unmatched. The CDR3 runs 13 residues.

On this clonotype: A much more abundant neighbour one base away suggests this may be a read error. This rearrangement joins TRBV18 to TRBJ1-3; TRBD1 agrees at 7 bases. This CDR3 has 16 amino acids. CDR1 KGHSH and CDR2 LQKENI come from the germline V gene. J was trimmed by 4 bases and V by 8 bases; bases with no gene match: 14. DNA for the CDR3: TGTGCCAGCGCACGCAACCCTAGGGACAGCGGAAACACCATATATTTT. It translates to CASARNPRDSGNTIYF.

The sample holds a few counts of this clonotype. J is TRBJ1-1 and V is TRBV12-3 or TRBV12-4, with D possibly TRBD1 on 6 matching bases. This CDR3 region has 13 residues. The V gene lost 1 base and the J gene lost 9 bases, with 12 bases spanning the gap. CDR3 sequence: CASSLEQGVKAFF. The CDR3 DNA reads TGTGCCAGCAGTTTAGAACAGGGAGTGAAAGCTTTCTTT.

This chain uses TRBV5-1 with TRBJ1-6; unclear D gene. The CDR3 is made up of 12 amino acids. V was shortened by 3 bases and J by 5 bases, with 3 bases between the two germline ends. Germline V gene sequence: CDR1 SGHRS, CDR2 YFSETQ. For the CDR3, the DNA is TGCGCCAGCAGCTCTAATAATTCACCCCTCCACTTT. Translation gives CASSSNNSPLHF. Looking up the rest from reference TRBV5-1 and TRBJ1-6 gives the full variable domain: KAGVTQTPRYLIKTRGQQVTLSCSPISGHRSVSWYQQTPGQGLQFLFEYFSETQRNKGNFPGRFSGRQFSNSRSEMNVSTLELGDSALYLCASSSNNSPLHFGNGTRLTVT.

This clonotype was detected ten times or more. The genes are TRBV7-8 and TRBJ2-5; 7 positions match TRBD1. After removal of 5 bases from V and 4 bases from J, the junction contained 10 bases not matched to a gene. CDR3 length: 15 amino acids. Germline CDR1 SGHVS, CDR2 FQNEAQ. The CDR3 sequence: CASSADRARVETQYF. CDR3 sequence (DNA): TGTGCCAGCAGCGCAGACAGGGCTAGAGTAGAGACCCAGTACTTC. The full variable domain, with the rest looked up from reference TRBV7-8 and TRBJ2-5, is GAGVSQSPRYKVAKRGQDVALRCDPISGHVSLFWYQQALGQGPEFLTYFQNEAQLDKSGLPSDRFFAERPEGSVSTLKIQRTQQEDSAVYLCASSADRARVETQYFGPGTRLLVL.

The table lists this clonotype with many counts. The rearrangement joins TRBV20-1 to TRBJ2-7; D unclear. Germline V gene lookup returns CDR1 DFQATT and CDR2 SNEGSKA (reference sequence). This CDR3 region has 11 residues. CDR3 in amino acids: CSGTNNLEQYF. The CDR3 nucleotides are TGCAGCGGAACAAACAACTTGGAGCAGTACTTC.

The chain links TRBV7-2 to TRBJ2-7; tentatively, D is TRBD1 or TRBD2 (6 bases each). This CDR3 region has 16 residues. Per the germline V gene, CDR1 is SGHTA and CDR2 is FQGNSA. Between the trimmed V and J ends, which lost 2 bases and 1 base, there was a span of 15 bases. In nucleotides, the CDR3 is TGTGCCAGCAGCTTACCACGGGGGCAGCCTTCCTACGAGCAGTACTTC. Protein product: CASSLPRGQPSYEQYF.

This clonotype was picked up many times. CDR3 protein: CASSKRGETQYF. The CDR3 DNA reads as TGTGCCAGCAGCAAAAGAGGCGAGACCCAGTACTTC. The chain has TRBV12-3 or TRBV12-4 and TRBJ2-5; D remains unclear. This CDR3 spans 12 amino acids. Between the trimmed V and J ends, which lost 6 bases and 5 bases, there was a span of 10 bases.

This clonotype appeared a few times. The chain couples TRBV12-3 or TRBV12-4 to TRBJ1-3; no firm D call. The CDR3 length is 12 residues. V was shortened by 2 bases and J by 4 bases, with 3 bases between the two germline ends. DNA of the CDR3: TGTGCCAGCAGTTTAATGGGAAACACCATATATTTT. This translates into CASSLMGNTIYF.

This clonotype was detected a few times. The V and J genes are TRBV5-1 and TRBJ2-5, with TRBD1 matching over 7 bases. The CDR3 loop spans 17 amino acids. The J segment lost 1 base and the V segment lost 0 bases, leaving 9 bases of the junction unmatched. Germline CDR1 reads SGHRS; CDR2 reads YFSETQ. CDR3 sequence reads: CASSLGYRDSRQETQYF. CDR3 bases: TGCGCCAGCAGCTTGGGGTACCGGGACAGCCGCCAAGAGACCCAGTACTTC.

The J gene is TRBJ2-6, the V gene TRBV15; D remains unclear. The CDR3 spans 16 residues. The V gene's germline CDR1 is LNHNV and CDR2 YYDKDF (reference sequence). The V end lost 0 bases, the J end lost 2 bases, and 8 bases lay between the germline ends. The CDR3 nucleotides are TGTGCCACCAGCAGAGATAGGCCGGCTGGGGCCAACGTCCTGACTTTC. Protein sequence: CATSRDRPAGANVLTF.

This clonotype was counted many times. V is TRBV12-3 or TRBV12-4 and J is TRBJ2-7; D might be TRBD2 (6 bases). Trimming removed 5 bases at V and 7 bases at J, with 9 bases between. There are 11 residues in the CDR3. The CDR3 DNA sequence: TGTGCCAGCAGTGTGGCGGGGGAGCAGTACTTC. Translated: CASSVAGEQYF.

The CDR3 loop is CASSLGAREQQYF. The CDR3 coding sequence is TGTGCCAGCAGCTTAGGGGCCAGGGAGCAGCAGTACTTC. The chain uses TRBV7-2 and TRBJ2-7; either TRBD1 or TRBD2 may supply D (5 bases each). This CDR3 contains 13 residues. CDR1 and CDR2 from the germline V gene are SGHTA and FQGNSA. Trimming removed 1 base from V and 8 bases from J, with 12 bases in between.